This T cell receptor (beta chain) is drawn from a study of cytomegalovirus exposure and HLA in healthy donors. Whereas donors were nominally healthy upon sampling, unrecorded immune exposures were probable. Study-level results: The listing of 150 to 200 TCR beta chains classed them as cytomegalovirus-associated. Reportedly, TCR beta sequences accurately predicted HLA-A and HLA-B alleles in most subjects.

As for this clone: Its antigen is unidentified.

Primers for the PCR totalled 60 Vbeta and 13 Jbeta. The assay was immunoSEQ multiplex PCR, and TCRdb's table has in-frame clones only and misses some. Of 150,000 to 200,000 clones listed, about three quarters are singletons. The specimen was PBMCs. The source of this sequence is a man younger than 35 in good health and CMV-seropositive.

CDR3 DNA sequence: TGCGCCAGCAGCTTCACCGGGGAAAACATTCAGTACTTC. It codes for CASSFTGENIQYF. The chain uses TRBV4-1 and TRBJ2-4; D is perhaps TRBD2 (5 bases). The CDR3 has 13 amino acids. Germline CDR1 reads MGHRA; CDR2 reads YSYEKL. Trimming took off 5 bases at V and 5 bases at J, with 10 bases between the two ends.